This T cell receptor (beta chain) was found in a study of T cells in Graves' hyperthyroidism and ophthalmopathy. Amplification targeted TCR beta CDR3 regions from RNA transcripts. TCR CDR3 regions were first amplified by RT-PCR with HTBI primers. TCRdb reprocessed the multiplex PCR reads with MiXCR, giving one entry per CDR3 protein. Found here are some 300,000 distinct CDR3 sequences, around 20% of them singletons; the top ten hold roughly 40%. Whole-study findings and limits: For ophthalmopathy, model prediction preceded onset by a median around six months.

This clonotype has only a few counts. Its antigen is not known. The CDR3 is 17 amino acids. In germline, CDR1 is MDHEN, CDR2 SYDVKM. Trimming shortened V by 5 bases and J by 0 bases, and 16 bases separated the two germline ends. Out of approximately 9.9 ml of fresh peripheral blood came the PBMCs. Source material: blood. The sequence was obtained from a man aged 50-59 years with Graves' ophthalmopathy. The J gene is TRBJ2-2, the V gene TRBV28; perhaps TRBD1 as D (5 bases). This CDR3 is CASSDRTHAANTGELFF. CDR3 in DNA: TGTGCCAGCAGTGATCGGACACACGCCGCGAACACCGGGGAGCTGTTTTTT.